The 12 T cell receptor beta chains given below trace back to one sample, sequenced in a study of T cells in tumors after PD-1 blockade. Using immunoSEQ multiplex PCR, the repertoire was profiled, and TCRdb retains in-frame clones only, with some absent. The sample shows around 35,000 clones, roughly 76% of them seen only once. Sequences were derived from PBMCs, sampled after anti-PD-1 treatment. The receptor set was obtained from a human donor with basal cell carcinoma.

This clone was counted between two and nine times. The chain uses TRBV18 and TRBJ2-5; perhaps TRBD1 as D (5 bases). The CDR3 loop spans 12 amino acids. V dropped 4 bases and J dropped 5 bases, with 8 bases sitting between them. Germline assignment: CDR1 KGHSH and CDR2 LQKENI. CDR3 bases: TGTGCCAGCTCACAGGGGTCGGAGACCCAGTACTTC. It translates to CASSQGSETQYF. The whole variable domain, filled in from reference TRBV18 and TRBJ2-5, reads NAGVMQNPRHLVRRRGQEARLRCSPMKGHSHVYWYRQLPEEGLKFMVYLQKENIIDESGMPKERFSAEFPKEGPSILRIQQVVRGDSAAYFCASSQGSETQYFGPGTRLLVL.

A note on this clone: A read error may account for a junction end that differs from germline. The CDR3 region has the DNA TGCGCCAGCCGCTTGGAGGGCACGTCCTACGAGCAGTACTTC. It encodes CASRLEGTSYEQYF. The chain combines TRBV5-1 with TRBJ2-7, with D perhaps TRBD2 (6 bases). Per the germline V gene, CDR1 is SGHRS and CDR2 is YFSETQ. This CDR3 is built from 14 residues.

A single count supports this clone. The chain is built from TRBV19 and TRBJ2-7, with 7 bases aligning to TRBD2. Germline V gives CDR1 LNHDA, CDR2 SQIVND (reference sequence). Trimming cost V 1 base and J 0 bases; bases outside gene matches: 6. The CDR3 loop spans 16 amino acids. In nucleotides, the CDR3 is TGTGCCAGTAGTATAGTGGGGGGGAGCCCCTCCTACGAGCAGTACTTC. Translation gives CASSIVGGSPSYEQYF.

The table lists this clone with a few counts. The chain links TRBV24-1 to TRBJ2-1, with D perhaps matching TRBD1 (6 bases). The CDR3 covers 13 residues. Germline assignment: CDR1 KGHDR and CDR2 SFDVKD. Trimming removed 7 bases from V and 4 bases from J, with 10 bases in between. Here the CDR3 reads CATSGTPYNEQFF. CDR3 bases: TGTGCCACCAGCGGGACACCATACAATGAGCAGTTCTTC.

In regard to this clone: Other DNA sequences in the same sample also yield this CDR3. This chain connects TRBV5-4 to TRBJ2-3, with a tentative D call TRBD1 (6 bases). Trimming removed 0 bases from V and 5 bases from J, with 10 bases in between. Germline V CDR1 and CDR2: SGHNT, YYREEE (reference sequence). The CDR3 runs to 14 residues. CDR3 region: CASSLEGQGDTQYF. The CDR3 nucleotides read TGTGCCAGCAGCTTGGAGGGACAAGGAGATACGCAGTATTTT. The full variable domain, with the rest looked up from reference TRBV5-4 and TRBJ2-3, is ETGVTQSPTHLIKTRGQQVTLRCSSQSGHNTVSWYQQALGQGPQFIFQYYREEENGRGNFPPRFSGLQFPNYSSELNVNALELDDSALYLCASSLEGQGDTQYFGPGTRLTVL.

The genes are TRBV6-6 and TRBJ1-3; weak D call: TRBD1 (5 bases). The V gene lost 7 bases and the J gene lost 1 base, with 17 bases spanning the gap. This CDR3 is built from 16 residues. CDR1 and CDR2 from the germline V gene are MNHNY and SVGAGI (reference sequence). This CDR3 reads CASTHDRSVSGNTIYF. In DNA form, the CDR3 reads TGTGCCAGCACACACGACAGAAGCGTTTCTGGAAACACCATATATTTT.

V and J are TRBV21-1 and TRBJ2-1; the DNA was not used to check the table's D call, TRBD1. TRBV21-1 is a known pseudogene. This CDR3 region has 10 residues. This chain's CDR3 is CASNGTGGVF. CDR3 coding DNA: TGTGCCAGCAACGGGACAGGGGGGGTCTTC.

This clone was detected many times. The chain carries TRBV5-5 and TRBJ1-6; perhaps TRBD1 as D (5 bases). The CDR3 spans 16 residues. Trimming pared 4 bases from V and 3 bases from J, leaving 14 bases between. Germline V gives CDR1 SGHKS, CDR2 YYEKEE (reference sequence). Here the CDR3 reads CASSLSSTVYNSPLHF. As DNA, the CDR3 is TGTGCCAGCAGCCTGTCTTCGACAGTCTATAATTCACCCCTCCACTTT.

This chain links TRBV5-1 with TRBJ2-2; D might be TRBD2 (5 bases). CDR1 is SGHRS, CDR2 YFSETQ, per germline. Trimming stripped 0 bases from V and 4 bases from J, with 10 bases between. This CDR3 is built from 15 residues. This chain's CDR3 is CASSLAAEGTGELFF. The CDR3, as DNA: TGCGCCAGCAGCTTGGCGGCCGAGGGCACCGGGGAGCTGTTTTTT.

The chain links TRBV7-2 to TRBJ2-1; D unclear. Trimming stripped 2 bases from V and 8 bases from J, with 10 bases between. CDR1 is SGHTA, CDR2 FQGNSA, per germline. The CDR3 contains 13 residues. This CDR3 is CASSLRPPDEQFF. The CDR3 bases are TGTGCCAGCAGCTTACGACCCCCGGATGAGCAGTTCTTC.

This clone has a handful of counts. The chain couples TRBV6-6 to TRBJ1-5, with TRBD1 matching over 7 bases. J was trimmed by 4 bases and V by 6 bases; bases with no gene match: 6. This CDR3 spans 14 amino acids. Germline V gene sequence: CDR1 MNHNY, CDR2 SVGAGI (reference sequence). The CDR3 DNA reads as TGTGCCAGCAGCCGGGACAGCCCAAATCAGCCCCAGCATTTT. Protein product: CASSRDSPNQPQHF.

This rearrangement joins TRBV19 to TRBJ1-5, with D maybe TRBD1 (5 bases). This CDR3 comprises 18 residues. V lost 4 bases and J 0 bases, leaving 19 bases between the germline ends. Germline V gene lookup returns CDR1 LNHDA and CDR2 SQIVND (reference sequence). The DNA for the CDR3 is TGTGCCAGTAGTACAGCGAGGGAGGGGAAAAATAGCAATCAGCCCCAGCATTTT. This codes for CASSTAREGKNSNQPQHF.